This entry describes one T cell receptor beta chain. The repertoire was sequenced with immunoSEQ multiplex PCR; TCRdb's copy has only in-frame clones and lacks some. This repertoire shows about 120,000 clones, approximately 90% found once; its top ten account for 8.4%. The sample comes from a study of T cell responses to AZD1222 COVID-19 vaccine. The origin of this receptor is an adult in good health. Sequencing was performed on peripheral blood, taken on day 0 of AZD1222 vaccination.

The CDR3 nucleotides read TGTGCCAGTAGTATAGATAAGGGTCCCCGGAATCAGCCCCAGCATTTT. As protein: CASSIDKGPRNQPQHF. The V and J genes are TRBV19 and TRBJ1-5; no definite D call. Germline V lookup: CDR1 LNHDA, CDR2 SQIVND (reference sequence). The CDR3 runs 16 residues. V dropped 0 bases and J dropped 4 bases, with 13 bases sitting between them. Drawing the rest from reference TRBV19 and TRBJ1-5, the complete variable domain is DGGITQSPKYLFRKEGQNVTLSCEQNLNHDAMYWYRQDPGQGLRLIYYSQIVNDFQKGDIAEGYSVSREKKESFPLTVTSAQKNPTAFYLCASSIDKGPRNQPQHFGDGTRLSIL.